The TCR beta chain described here comes from a study of cytomegalovirus exposure and HLA in healthy donors. Across the whole study: In terms of ancestry, the Caucasian-associated cluster contained around four fifths of the 350 to 450 genotyped donors.

CDR1 is MNHNY, CDR2 SVGAGI, per germline (reference sequence). Trimming took 6 bases from V and 9 from J, leaving 15 bases between them. The CDR3 has 13 amino acids. In the PCR, 60 Vbeta and 13 Jbeta primers were used. TCRdb keeps only in-frame clones here, not all; method: immunoSEQ multiplex PCR. The sample carries fewer than 150,000 clones, about 80% recorded once. General study points: Most TCR sequences proved rare, with some public TCRs found in many donors. In an earlier analysis, in roughly 600 donors, most V segments appeared productive either ~90% or ~30% of the time. From TCR beta sequences, most subjects' HLA-A and HLA-B alleles were reportedly predicted accurately.

About this clone itself: What it recognizes is unknown.

The chain carries TRBV6-6 and TRBJ2-1; a possible D gene is TRBD2 (6 bases). Sequencing input: PBMCs. This clonotype was obtained from a man aged 35 to 55 in good health and CMV-seropositive. This CDR3 reads CASSVDGGSEQFF. The DNA of the CDR3 is TGTGCCAGCAGCGTTGACGGGGGAAGTGAGCAGTTCTTC.